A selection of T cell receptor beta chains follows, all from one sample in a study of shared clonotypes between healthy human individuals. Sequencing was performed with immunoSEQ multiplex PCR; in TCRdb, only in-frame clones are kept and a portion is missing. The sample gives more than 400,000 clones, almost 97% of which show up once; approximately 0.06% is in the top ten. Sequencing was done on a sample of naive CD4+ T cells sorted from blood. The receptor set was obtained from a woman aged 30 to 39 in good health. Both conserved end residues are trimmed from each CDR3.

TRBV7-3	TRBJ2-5	ASSLMTGGEETQY
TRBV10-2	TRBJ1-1	ASSLTDNTEAF
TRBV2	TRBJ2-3	ASNRDRGSTDTQY
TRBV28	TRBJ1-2	ASSGHWMGGYT
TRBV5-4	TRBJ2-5	ASRTSRQQETQY
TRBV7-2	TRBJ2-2	ASGRAVTGELF
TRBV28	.	ASSTGPRSYEQY
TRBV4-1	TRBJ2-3	ASSLLGGGTDTQY
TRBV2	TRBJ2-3	ASSADTGTDTQY
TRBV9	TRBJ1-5	ASSAEQGGDQH
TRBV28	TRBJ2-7	ATGTSTTYEQY
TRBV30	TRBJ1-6	AWRGTTNSPLH
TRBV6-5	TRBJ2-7	ASSFGRRDYEQY
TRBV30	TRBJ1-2	AWSRGGHYGYT
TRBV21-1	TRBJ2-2	ASGKTSVNTGELF
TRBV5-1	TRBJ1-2	ASSPYTGRDYT
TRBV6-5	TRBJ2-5	ASSFLQGALQETQY
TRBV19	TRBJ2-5	ASSNSGKQY
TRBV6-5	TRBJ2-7	ASSYHGRGTYEQY
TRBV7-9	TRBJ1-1	ASSLAHRGAEAF